This TCR beta chain was identified in a study of neurological immune-mediated disorders. V shed 5 bases and J 0 bases; nucleotides not matched to a gene: 7. The CDR3 contains 17 residues. The germline gives CDR1 SGHRS, CDR2 YFSETQ. The sample holds many counts of this clonotype. Its specificity is not known. Time point here: longitudinal time-point 2. Libraries used 2 million unsorted PBMCs kept frozen in RNAlater. Synthesis of cDNA was carried out by template-switch 5'RACE. The reaction used 10-nucleotide random UMIs. TCRdb passed the 5' RACE reads through MiXCR, listing each CDR3 protein once. Among 100,000 or so distinct CDR3 sequences listed, approximately 13% were seen once. The study's findings and limits: None of the CDR3 amino acid sequences of expanded clones recurred across subjects, suggesting private repertoires in all groups. HTLV-1-associated myelopathy displayed the greatest TCR clonal expansion, and multiple sclerosis exhibited the smallest, lower than that of healthy controls.

Input material: PBMCs. The chain employs TRBV5-1 and TRBJ2-6, with TRBD1 identical over 8 bases. This receptor was obtained from a female donor with HTLV-1-associated myelopathy (HAM/TSP). The CDR3 here is CASSSRTGSSGANVLTF. The CDR3 nucleotides are TGCGCCAGCAGTTCGAGGACAGGGAGCTCTGGGGCCAACGTCCTGACTTTC.